This entry describes one TCR beta chain. Original processing notes: From reference gene primer amplification, estimates of nucleated cell counts were derived. Assay: immunoSEQ multiplex PCR; the TCRdb copy retains only in-frame clones and omits some. The V and J calls and clone size are taken from that table; D and trimming were inferred from the DNA. The data show over 200,000 clones, 81% seen once. V was pared by 0 bases and J by 6 bases, with 10 bases of the junction left unmatched. The CDR3 runs to 16 residues. Germline CDR1 is LGHDT and CDR2 is YNNKEL (reference sequence). This specimen belongs to a study of blood T cell repertoires in COVID-19. As for the study in general: Nucleic acid was either cDNA or gDNA, and it came from T cells, B-cell-depleted T cells, or PBMCs.

The sample taken for sequencing was peripheral blood. The chain is built from TRBV3-1 (or the pseudogene TRBV3-2) and TRBJ1-1; TRBD1 matches at 7 bases. The origin of this receptor is a woman of 80 years or more with acute or convalescent COVID-19. The CDR3 sequence is CASSQDEYRGGPEAFF. The CDR3 DNA reads TGTGCCAGCAGCCAAGATGAGTACAGAGGGGGCCCTGAAGCTTTCTTT.